This T cell receptor (beta chain) was sequenced during a study of cytomegalovirus exposure and HLA in healthy donors (dated by TCRdb to 2017 to 2019). The study in broad terms: In an earlier analysis of about 560 of the donors, 276 Gb of sequence data and roughly 100 million unique TCR beta sequences from roughly 180 million T cells were reported. Donor age, sex, ethnicity and CMV serostatus were collected together with the repertoire data. In a later genetic analysis, genome-wide SNP genotypes for about 55% of the 666 donors were used, and that subset was treated as a discovery cohort. An earlier analysis of 500 to 650 of the donors applied high-throughput TCR beta sequencing to assess whether each TCR beta V gene segment acted as functional or pseudogenic. An early release covering roughly 640 HLA-typed donors comprised approximately 290 gigabases of sequencing data and around 85 million unique TCR sequences. The study profiled the T cell repertoires of under 850 subjects by immunosequencing and related them to cytomegalovirus serostatus. In the later analysis, no new phenotypic data were used to find candidate immune exposures; instead, reliance was placed on TCR beta sequences and their occurrence across donors. The genetic ancestry cluster associated with self-reported Caucasian donors included 81% of the approximately 430 genotyped donors. Every repertoire in the discovery cohort had been generated on one and the same sequencing platform. The aim of the study was to test whether cataloging public T cell receptors could identify signatures of past pathogen exposure. In a later analysis, previously published TCR beta repertoires from 550 to 700 donors were re-analyzed and high-resolution HLA genotyping was added so that TCR occurrence patterns could be studied. The number of typed donors differed by locus: about 629-640 for A, B, C, DRB1 and DQB1; about 520 for DQA1; about 600 for DPA1; and around 470 for DPB1. Both class I and class II loci were covered by HLA typing, at four-digit resolution. Along with the roughly 670-subject first cohort, a separate validation cohort of roughly 110 different subjects was used. High-throughput TCR immunosequencing, statistical association of individual TCRs with disease status, and machine learning were combined to predict cytomegalovirus infection status. Among roughly 400 genotyped donors of the cohort, an average of about 240,000 unique TCR beta nucleotide sequences was sequenced per donor, of which about 19% were non-productive. Four to six DR-DQ haplotypes were handled as single units for association and clustering because linkage in the cohort was strong. Summary of the overall study and its limitations: The study gave a list of about 170 TCR beta chains associated with cytomegalovirus. The earlier analysis of 587 of the donors excluded over 15 rarely observed V segments, including chromosome 9 orphons, because counts were too low. CMV serostatus was the only immune exposure information available for the cohort. Several of the top co-occurrence clusters appeared to be linked to parvovirus B19, influenza, CMV and Epstein-Barr virus, according to a later analysis. Most CMV-associated TCR beta chains appeared to be HLA-restricted in a later analysis, and the HLA associations seemed to be driven largely by CMV exposure. Broadly in line with IMGT annotations, most TCR beta V segments showed up in productive rearrangements about 90% or about 30% of the time in an earlier analysis of 450 to 600 of the donors. An association between a missense DCLRE1C variant and V-gene and J-gene trimming of TCR beta chains was found in a later genetic analysis and replicated in an independent cohort. According to the authors, the approach could potentially be generalized to other disease states and immunological phenotypes. Compared with the roughly 600-donor mean, donors in an Asian-associated ancestry cluster had fewer N-insertions in productive TCRs, according to a later genetic analysis. This cohort had only TCR beta chains sequenced, and the lack of alpha or paired-chain data limited which features could be detected. A later analysis found that TCR association rates varied across HLA loci, with DRB1 alleles showing the most associated TCRs and HLA-C alleles the fewest. Correlated functional status among segregating V segments might reflect linkage disequilibrium, but an unknown experimental factor could not be ruled out. A few of the identified cytomegalovirus-associated TCR beta chains were confirmed in vitro to be specific for cytomegalovirus antigens. A cluster of highly shared sequence variants was judged likely to represent a technical artifact of the sequencing pipeline. Specific HLA alleles were associated with 15,000 to 20,000 TCR beta sequences at a false discovery rate of 0.05 in a later analysis. Strong co-occurrence of HLA alleles, especially DR and DQ, made assigning TCR associations to individual alleles difficult. A later analysis found that HLA-associated TCR beta chains were more clonally expanded and had lower generation probabilities than equally common non-associated chains. Presence/absence analyses assumed roughly uniform sequencing depth across donors, an assumption that may not hold. A further reported finding was that TCR beta sequences accurately predicted the HLA-A and HLA-B alleles for most subjects in the first cohort. Most TCR sequences were observed very rarely across donors, whereas some public TCRs were present in many individuals. HLA typing was unavailable for some donors at each locus, so association tests used only the typed subset. Cytomegalovirus status was reported to be diagnosed by the classifier with high specificity and sensitivity in both the original and validation cohorts.

As concerns this clone: What antigen it recognizes has not been identified.

The receptor library was made with the immunoSEQ multiplex PCR assay. For the multiplex PCR, a mixture combining 60 forward primers for TCR Vbeta segments and 13 reverse primers for TCR Jbeta segments was used. The CDR3 region of rearranged TCR beta genes was amplified from genomic DNA by a multiplex PCR assay. The Illumina HiSeq System was used to sequence the amplified TCR beta libraries as 87-base-pair reads. As for the authors' bioinformatics: A later analysis counted some 80 million unique TCR beta chains across the 600 to 850 repertoires, and 9.5 million to 11 million of these chains were shared by at least two donors. A nearest-neighbor algorithm error-corrected the raw reads and collapsed the reads into unique sequences, merging closely related sequences to remove PCR and sequencing errors. To assign V, D and J gene segments, CDR3 sequences were aligned to IMGT reference sequences. For a sequence to be retained, a match of at least six nucleotides was required to both a V gene segment and a J gene segment. A rearrangement was called productive if the CDR3 had no stop codons and remained in frame with V and J, and every other rearrangement was called non-productive. Following IMGT convention, CDR3 was defined as the stretch from the second conserved V-encoded cysteine to the conserved J-encoded phenylalanine. In an earlier analysis of around 540 of the donors, sequences lacking an unambiguous match to a single V gene segment were excluded. In an earlier analysis of 587 of the donors, a V segment was called functional when productive rearrangements were above 56.7%, and segregating when the standard deviation between donors exceeded 5%. A statistical classification framework was built for diagnosing cytomegalovirus status from the catalog of TCR beta chain sequences. A later analysis assigned V and J genes by comparing TCR nucleotide sequences with IMGT/GENE-DB human TR gene sequences. In a later analysis, CDR3 sequences and most-parsimonious VDJ recombination scenarios were assigned using the TCRdist pipeline. A later analysis defined each TCR beta chain by its CDR3 amino acid sequence plus V-gene family, and excluded reads lacking a unique V-gene family. To address suspected cross-contamination and a sequencing artifact, a later analysis removed a few hundred highly shared, low-generation-probability nucleotide sequences. In a later analysis, a clonal expansion index was calculated for each public chain from normalized within-repertoire ranks of inferred template counts. In a later analysis, generation probabilities were computed with a VDJ recombination model fitted to out-of-frame rearrangements, and the resulting probabilities were checked against IGoR. A later analysis scored TCR-TCR, TCR-HLA and TCR-CMV co-occurrence with hypergeometric tests, applying a repertoire-size bias correction to TCR pairs. In a later analysis, false discovery rates were estimated by permuting HLA or CMV assignments 20 times. In a later analysis, co-occurring TCRs were grouped using DBSCAN, with TCRdist sequence similarity added in when clustering inside HLA-allele-positive subsets. Repertoires with fewer than 30,000 or more than 120,000 public chains were left out of co-occurrence clustering, as were about 5 repertoires with anomalous nucleotide sharing. The immuneACCESS repertoire file appears here via TCRdb, limited to in-frame rearrangements. These files lack a portion of the clones; in checked studies, under half of the deficit traces to unresolved V genes, and the cause of the others is not known. V and J calls and clone size are copied from that table; D and trimming were computed from the DNA. The data table for this sample lists over 20,000 clones. The ten largest clones add up to 22% of the sample.

In total, around 600 healthy bone marrow donors made up the cohort. All cohort members were sampled while nominally healthy, although unrecorded immune exposures were likely present. The donor was CMV seropositive and belonged to the group of 250 to 300 seropositive cohort members. Each donor provided a peripheral blood sample, and peripheral blood mononuclear cells were used for TCR beta sequencing. The Qiagen DNeasy Blood Extraction Kit was used to extract genomic DNA from the blood cell samples. The TCR comes from a man aged 55 to 70 in good health and CMV-seropositive. Sequencing was performed on PBMCs.

The CDR3 region: CASSLAAGAGETQYF. The DNA is as follows: TGTGCCAGCAGCTTGGCCGCGGGAGCGGGAGAGACCCAGTACTTC. The V and J genes are TRBV5-4 and TRBJ2-5; 7 central nucleotides agree with TRBD2. Taken from the germline V gene (reference sequence), the CDR1 and CDR2 loops are SGHNT and YYREEE. Unmatched junction bases come to 6, with V trimmed by 0 bases and J by 4 bases. Spanning cysteine to phenylalanine, the CDR3 consists of 15 amino acids. CDR3 DNA only is kept here, 45 bases in frame from base 1. With all but the CDR3 taken from the reference TRBV5-4 and TRBJ2-5 genes, the full variable domain is: ETGVTQSPTHLIKTRGQQVTLRCSSQSGHNTVSWYQQALGQGPQFIFQYYREEENGRGNFPPRFSGLQFPNYSSELNVNALELDDSALYLCASSLAAGAGETQYFGPGTRLLVL.